These T cell receptor beta chains were read from a single sample in a study of T cells in Graves' hyperthyroidism and ophthalmopathy. TCRdb redid the calling of the multiplex PCR reads with MiXCR, one entry per CDR3 protein. The top ten clones hold around 19% of a sample with over 550,000 distinct CDR3 sequences, around 17% of them seen once. The sample taken for sequencing was blood. The receptors come from a woman aged 18 to 35 with Graves' hyperthyroidism. Both conserved end residues are part of each CDR3. Fields, in order: V gene, J gene, CDR3 protein.

>TRBV5-1|TRBJ2-3
CASSFRTDTQYF
>TRBV19|TRBJ2-2
CASKVLYPESSGELFF
>TRBV5-1|TRBJ2-7
CASTSGTARYEQYF
>TRBV11-3|TRBJ1-2
CASSLSGDFYGYTF
>TRBV4-3|TRBJ1-5
CASSQILRAGGNQPQHF
>TRBV3-1|TRBJ2-5
CASSQVFSGREETQYF
>TRBV30|TRBJ1-1
CAWSVGVGNTEAFF
>TRBV18|TRBJ1-5
CASSPGETDNQPQHF
>TRBV20-1|TRBJ1-2
CSAVLGQGLNYGYTF
>TRBV19|TRBJ1-2
CASRGGNYGYTF
>TRBV4-1|TRBJ1-1
CASSHPTANTEAFF
>TRBV6-1|TRBJ2-1
CASSGLGNEQFF
>TRBV6-2/TRBV6-3|TRBJ2-7
CASRSPGTGSSYEQYF
>TRBV7-8|TRBJ2-3
CASSLGRVASTDTQYF
>TRBV28|TRBJ2-4
CASSQGLAGKYF
>TRBV29-1|TRBJ2-7
CSVEGGGAPAEGEQYF
>TRBV19|TRBJ2-1
CASSIRGGRANEQFF
>TRBV28|TRBJ2-7
CASTMDRVEQYF
>TRBV2|TRBJ2-5
CASSELAGGAKTQYF
>TRBV6-5|TRBJ2-5
CASSYLTAGTSEKETQYF
>TRBV5-1|TRBJ2-4
CASSLEDRGDIQYF
>TRBV5-1|TRBJ2-7
CASSLVASSYEQYF
>TRBV7-2|TRBJ2-7
CASSLSSGAYEQYF
>TRBV11-3|TRBJ2-1
CASSLRLANEQFF
>TRBV20-1|TRBJ2-1
CSARDRLTGLAYNEQFF
>TRBV18|TRBJ2-3
CASEKTSGSTDTQYF
>TRBV18|TRBJ2-3
CASSPRWGANTDTQYF
>TRBV6-2/TRBV6-3|TRBJ2-7
CASSYGDSNSYEQYF
>TRBV14|TRBJ2-5
CASSQGERGAQETQYF
>TRBV11-2|TRBJ2-5
CASSLEEKGAGETQYF
>TRBV6-1|TRBJ2-1
CASSEETSGPNEQFF
>TRBV27|TRBJ1-1
CASSLSSGGGMNTEAFF
>TRBV6-9|TRBJ2-1
CASSYGGRPTYNEQFF
>TRBV5-5|TRBJ2-1
CASSLIVNEQFF
>TRBV2|TRBJ2-3
CASRAPPDTQYF
>TRBV6-1|TRBJ1-4
CASSNPGGLGEKLFF
>TRBV4-3|TRBJ1-2
CASSQEVKTGGIYGYTF
>TRBV9|TRBJ2-7
CASSVSPGIEQYF
>TRBV6-1|TRBJ2-3
CASSEAGGLAGIGADAQYF
>TRBV27|TRBJ1-6
CASSLSASSSYNSPLHF
>TRBV7-9|TRBJ1-1
CASSSYMNTEAFF
>TRBV7-6|TRBJ2-5
CASHHQETQYF